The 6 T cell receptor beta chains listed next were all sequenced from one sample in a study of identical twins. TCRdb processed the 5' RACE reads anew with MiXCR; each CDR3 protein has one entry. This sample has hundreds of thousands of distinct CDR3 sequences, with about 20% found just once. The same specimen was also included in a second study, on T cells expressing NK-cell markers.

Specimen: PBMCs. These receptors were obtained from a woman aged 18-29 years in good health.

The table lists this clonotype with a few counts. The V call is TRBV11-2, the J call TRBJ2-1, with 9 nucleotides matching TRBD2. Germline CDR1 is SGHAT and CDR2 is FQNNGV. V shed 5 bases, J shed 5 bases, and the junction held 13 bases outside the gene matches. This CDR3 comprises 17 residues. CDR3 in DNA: TGTGCCAGCAGCCCCTGGGGGGCAGCGGGAGGCCACAATGAGCAGTTCTTC. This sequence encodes CASSPWGAAGGHNEQFF.

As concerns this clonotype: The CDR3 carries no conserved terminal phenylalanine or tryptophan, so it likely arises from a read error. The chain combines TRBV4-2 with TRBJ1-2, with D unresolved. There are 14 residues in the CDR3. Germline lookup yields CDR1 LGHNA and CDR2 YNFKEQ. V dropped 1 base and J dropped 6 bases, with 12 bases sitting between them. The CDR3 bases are TGTGCCAGCAGCCAAGGTATGGGGTACGATGGCTACACCTAC. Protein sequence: CASSQGMGYDGYTY.

CDR3 residues: CASRRDRRTSASIEQYF. DNA of the CDR3: TGTGCCAGCAGACGAGACAGGAGAACTAGCGCCTCTATCGAGCAGTACTTC. This chain uses TRBV5-5 with TRBJ2-7; tentatively, D is TRBD2 (7 bases). The V end was cut by 5 bases, the J end by 6 bases, with 27 bases between. The CDR3 runs 17 residues. The germline V gene encodes CDR1 SGHKS and CDR2 YYEKEE (reference sequence).

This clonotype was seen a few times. The DNA for the CDR3 is TGCAGTGCTACCAAAGGACAGCAGGGTGGTCAGCCCCAGCATTTT. Its translation: CSATKGQQGGQPQHF. The chain uses TRBV20-1 and TRBJ1-5, with D possibly matching TRBD1 (6 bases). Germline V gives CDR1 DFQATT, CDR2 SNEGSKA (reference sequence). Between the trimmed V and J ends, which lost 4 bases and 6 bases, there was a span of 19 bases. The CDR3 contains 15 residues.

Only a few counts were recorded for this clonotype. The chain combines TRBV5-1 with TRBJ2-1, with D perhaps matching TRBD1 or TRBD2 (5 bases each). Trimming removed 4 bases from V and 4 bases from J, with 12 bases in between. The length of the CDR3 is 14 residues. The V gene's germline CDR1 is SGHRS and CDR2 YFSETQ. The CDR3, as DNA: TGCGCCAGCAGCCACGGGGACCGATACAATGAGCAGTTCTTC. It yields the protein CASSHGDRYNEQFF.

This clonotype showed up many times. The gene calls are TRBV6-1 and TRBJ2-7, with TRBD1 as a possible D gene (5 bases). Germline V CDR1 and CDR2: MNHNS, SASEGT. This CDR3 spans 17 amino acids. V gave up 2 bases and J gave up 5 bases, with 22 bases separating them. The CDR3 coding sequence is TGTGCCAGCAGTGAATTTCTCTGGACACGAGTAGTCCACGAGCAGTACTTC. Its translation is CASSEFLWTRVVHEQYF.